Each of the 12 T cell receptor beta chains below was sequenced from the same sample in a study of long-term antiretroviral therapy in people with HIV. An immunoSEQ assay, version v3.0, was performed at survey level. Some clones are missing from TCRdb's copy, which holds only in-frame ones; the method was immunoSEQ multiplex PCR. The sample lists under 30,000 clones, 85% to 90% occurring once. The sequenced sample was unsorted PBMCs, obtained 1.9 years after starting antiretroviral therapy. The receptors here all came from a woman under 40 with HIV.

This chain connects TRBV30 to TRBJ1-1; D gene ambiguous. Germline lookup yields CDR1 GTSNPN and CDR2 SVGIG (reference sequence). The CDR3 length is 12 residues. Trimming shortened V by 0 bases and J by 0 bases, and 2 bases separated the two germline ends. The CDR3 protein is CAWSVLNTEAFF. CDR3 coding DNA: TGTGCCTGGAGTGTTCTGAACACTGAAGCTTTCTTT.

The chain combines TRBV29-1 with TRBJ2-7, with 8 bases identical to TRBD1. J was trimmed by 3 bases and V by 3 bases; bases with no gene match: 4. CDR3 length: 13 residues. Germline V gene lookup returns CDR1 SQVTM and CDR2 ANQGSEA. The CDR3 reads CSVEGQANYEQYF. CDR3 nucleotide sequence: TGCAGCGTTGAGGGACAGGCTAACTACGAGCAGTACTTC.

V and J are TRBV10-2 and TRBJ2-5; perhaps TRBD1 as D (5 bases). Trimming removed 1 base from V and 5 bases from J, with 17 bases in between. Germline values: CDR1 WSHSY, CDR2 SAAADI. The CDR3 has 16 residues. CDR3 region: CASSEFQGRARETQYF. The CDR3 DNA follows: TGCGCCAGCAGTGAGTTTCAGGGAAGAGCGAGGGAGACCCAGTACTTC.

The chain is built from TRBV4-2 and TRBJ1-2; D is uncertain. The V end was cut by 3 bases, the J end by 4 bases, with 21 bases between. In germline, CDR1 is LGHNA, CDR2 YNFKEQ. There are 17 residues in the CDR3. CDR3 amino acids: CASSQGPDRPGGYGYTF. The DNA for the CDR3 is TGTGCCAGCAGCCAGGGCCCCGACCGACCGGGCGGCTATGGCTACACCTTC.

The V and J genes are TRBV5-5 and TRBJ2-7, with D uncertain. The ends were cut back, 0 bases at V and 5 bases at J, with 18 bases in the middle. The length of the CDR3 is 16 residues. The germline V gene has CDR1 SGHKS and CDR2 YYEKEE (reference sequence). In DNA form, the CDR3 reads TGTGCCAGCAGCTTGGAGGTGTTACGAGTACCGGACGAGCAGTACTTC. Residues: CASSLEVLRVPDEQYF.

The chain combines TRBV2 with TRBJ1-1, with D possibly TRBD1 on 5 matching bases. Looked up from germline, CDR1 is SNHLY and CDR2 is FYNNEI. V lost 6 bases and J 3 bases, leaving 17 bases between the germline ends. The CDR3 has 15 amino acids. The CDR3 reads CASRSPGKGHTEAFF. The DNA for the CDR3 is TGTGCCAGCAGGTCTCCAGGGAAGGGACACACTGAAGCTTTCTTT.

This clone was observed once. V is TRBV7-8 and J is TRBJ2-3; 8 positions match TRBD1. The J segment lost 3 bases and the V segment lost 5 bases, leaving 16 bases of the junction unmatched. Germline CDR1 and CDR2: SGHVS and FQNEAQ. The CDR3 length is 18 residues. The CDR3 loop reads CASSRRLGTGQPTDTQYF. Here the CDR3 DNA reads TGTGCCAGCAGCAGACGACTGGGGACAGGCCAGCCGACAGATACGCAGTATTTT.

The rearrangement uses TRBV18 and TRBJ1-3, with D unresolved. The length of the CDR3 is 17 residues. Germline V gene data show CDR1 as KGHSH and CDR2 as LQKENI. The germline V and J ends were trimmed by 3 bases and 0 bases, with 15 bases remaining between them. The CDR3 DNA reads TGTGCCAGCTCACCCGAGACGGTTTATAGCTCTGGAAACACCATATATTTT. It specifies CASSPETVYSSGNTIYF. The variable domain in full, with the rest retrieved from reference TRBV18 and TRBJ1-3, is NAGVMQNPRHLVRRRGQEARLRCSPMKGHSHVYWYRQLPEEGLKFMVYLQKENIIDESGMPKERFSAEFPKEGPSILRIQQVVRGDSAAYFCASSPETVYSSGNTIYFGEGSWLTVV.

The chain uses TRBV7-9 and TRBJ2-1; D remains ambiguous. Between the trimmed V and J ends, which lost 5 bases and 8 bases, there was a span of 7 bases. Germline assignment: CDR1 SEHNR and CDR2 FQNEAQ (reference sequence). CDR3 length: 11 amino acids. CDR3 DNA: TGTGCCAGCAGCGAGTGGGATGAGCAGTTCTTC. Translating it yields CASSEWDEQFF.

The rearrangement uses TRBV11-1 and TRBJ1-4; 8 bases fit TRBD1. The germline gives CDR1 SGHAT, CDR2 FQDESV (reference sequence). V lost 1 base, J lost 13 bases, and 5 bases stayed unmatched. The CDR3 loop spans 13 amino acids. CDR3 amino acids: CASSLVGQVVLFF. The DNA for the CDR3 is TGTGCCAGCAGCTTAGTGGGACAGGTGGTACTGTTTTTT.

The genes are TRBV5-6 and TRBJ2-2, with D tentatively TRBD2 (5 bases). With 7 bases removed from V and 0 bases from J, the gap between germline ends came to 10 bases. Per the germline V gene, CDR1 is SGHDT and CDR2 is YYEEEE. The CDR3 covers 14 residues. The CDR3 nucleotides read TGTGCCAGCTTCATGGGAGCGAACACCGGGGAGCTGTTTTTT. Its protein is CASFMGANTGELFF.

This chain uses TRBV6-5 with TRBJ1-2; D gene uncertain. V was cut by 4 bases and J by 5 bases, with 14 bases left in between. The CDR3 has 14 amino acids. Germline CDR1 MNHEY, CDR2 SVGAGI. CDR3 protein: CASSSETNTYGYTF. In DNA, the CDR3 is TGTGCCAGCAGTTCAGAGACCAATACTTATGGCTACACCTTC.